Below, 30 T cell receptor beta chains from the same sample are listed, as sequenced in a study of shared clonotypes between healthy human individuals. Sequencing used immunoSEQ multiplex PCR; TCRdb keeps in-frame clones, though not all of them. Of hundreds of thousands of clones listed, roughly 95% are singletons. Naive CD8 cells comprised CD45RO-negative, CCR7-positively selected cells, excluding terminally differentiated effector memory CD45RA+ cells. The sample taken for sequencing was naive CD8+ T cells sorted from blood. The receptors here all came from a woman aged 25 to 45 in good health.

This CDR3 reads CATSRDAGGHAFF. CDR3 DNA sequence: TGTGCCACCAGCAGAGATGCGGGAGGGCACGCTTTCTTT. The rearrangement uses TRBV15 and TRBJ1-1; D is unclear. V gave up 0 bases and J gave up 11 bases, with 13 bases separating them. Germline V gene lookup returns CDR1 LNHNV and CDR2 YYDKDF (reference sequence). The CDR3 consists of 13 residues.

The J gene is TRBJ2-5, the V gene TRBV11-1, with 7 bases aligning to TRBD1. The CDR3 runs to 15 residues. V lost 6 bases to trimming and J lost 3 bases; unmatched junction nucleotides: 10. Per the germline V gene, CDR1 is SGHAT and CDR2 is FQDESV (reference sequence). The chain's CDR3 is CASSDRADFEETQYF. CDR3 DNA: TGTGCCAGCAGTGACAGGGCTGATTTTGAAGAGACCCAGTACTTC.

The chain combines TRBV19 with TRBJ1-2; 8 bases line up with TRBD1. The V gene's germline CDR1 is LNHDA and CDR2 SQIVND (reference sequence). V was clipped by 5 bases and J by 7 bases; unmatched bases: 9. This CDR3 contains 14 residues. DNA of the CDR3: TGTGCCAGTAGTCCTGACAGGGGAGTTGTTGGCTACACCTTC. As protein: CASSPDRGVVGYTF.

The gene calls are TRBV27 and TRBJ2-3; TRBD2 matches at 7 bases. After removal of 2 bases from V and 3 bases from J, the junction contained 5 bases not matched to a gene. CDR1 and CDR2 (germline): MNHEY, SMNVEV (reference sequence). The CDR3 runs 15 residues. The CDR3 nucleotides are TGTGCCAGCAGTTTAGGGGGGGTTCTGACAGATACGCAGTATTTT. Its translation is CASSLGGVLTDTQYF.

The chain is built from TRBV7-9 and TRBJ1-2; TRBD1 might be the D (5 bases). This CDR3 has 15 residues. In germline, CDR1 is SEHNR, CDR2 FQNEAQ (reference sequence). Trimming took off 2 bases at V and 4 bases at J, with 14 bases between the two ends. The CDR3 coding sequence is TGTGCCAGCAGCTTACTGGACACGACAACCTATGGCTACACCTTC. Encoded protein: CASSLLDTTTYGYTF.

The chain joins TRBV28 to TRBJ2-7; maybe TRBD2 (6 bases). Germline-derived CDR1 and CDR2 are MDHEN and SYDVKM. The length of the CDR3 is 14 residues. The V end lost 3 bases, the J end lost 3 bases, and 12 bases lay between the germline ends. In DNA, the CDR3 is TGTGCCAGCAGTTTCCGCGGGACTGTCTACGAGCAGTACTTC. Translated: CASSFRGTVYEQYF. Based on the CDR3 plus reference TRBV28 and TRBJ2-7, the full variable domain is DVKVTQSSRYLVKRTGEKVFLECVQDMDHENMFWYRQDPGLGLRLIYFSYDVKMKEKGDIPEGYSVSREKKERFSLILESASTNQTSMYLCASSFRGTVYEQYFGPGTRLTVT.

The CDR3 bases are TGTGCCAGCAGTTTAGTTGGGACTAGCGGGCAAGAGACCCAGTACTTC. This encodes CASSLVGTSGQETQYF. The J gene is TRBJ2-5, the V gene TRBV27; 12 bases fit TRBD2. Germline lookup yields CDR1 MNHEY and CDR2 SMNVEV (reference sequence). J was trimmed by 2 bases and V by 2 bases; bases with no gene match: 3. This CDR3 spans 16 amino acids.

The chain employs TRBV4-1 and TRBJ1-5; 7 bases match TRBD1. Trimming cost V 5 bases and J 7 bases; bases outside gene matches: 5. Germline loops: CDR1 MGHRA, CDR2 YSYEKL. This CDR3 has 13 amino acids. CDR3 region: CASSDRARQPQHF. The CDR3 DNA sequence: TGCGCCAGCAGCGACAGGGCCAGGCAGCCCCAGCATTTT.

The genes are TRBV16 and TRBJ2-1, with 7 positions matching TRBD1. V shed 2 bases, J shed 15 bases, and the junction held 13 bases outside the gene matches. This CDR3 region has 14 residues. The germline V gene has CDR1 KGHSY and CDR2 FQNENV. The CDR3 DNA reads as TGTGCCAGCAGCCAACGTGCCTGGGACAGTCCCGTGTTCTTC. This translates into CASSQRAWDSPVFF. The whole variable domain, remainder taken from reference TRBV16 and TRBJ2-1, is GEEVAQTPKHLVRGEGQKAKLYCAPIKGHSYVFWYQQVLKNEFKFLISFQNENVFDETGMPKERFSAKCLPNSPCSLEIQATKLEDSAVYFCASSQRAWDSPVFFGPGTRLTVL.

The chain uses TRBV4-1 and TRBJ2-7; 15 bases are shared with TRBD2. The length of the CDR3 is 16 residues. The V gene end was trimmed by 4 bases and the J gene end by 4 bases; junction bases not matched to a gene: 5. The germline CDR1 and CDR2 sequences are MGHRA and YSYEKL. CDR3 sequence (DNA): TGCGCCAGCAGCCCGCTGGGGACTAGCGGGAGGTACGAGCAGTACTTC. This encodes CASSPLGTSGRYEQYF.

V and J are TRBV7-9 and TRBJ1-1, with 9 bases matching TRBD1. V lost 6 bases, J lost 4 bases, and 12 bases stayed unmatched. The germline V gene encodes CDR1 SEHNR and CDR2 FQNEAQ (reference sequence). The CDR3 runs to 16 residues. The CDR3 reads CASSPPRTGERTEAFF. CDR3 coding DNA: TGTGCCAGCAGTCCCCCCAGGACAGGGGAACGCACTGAAGCTTTCTTT.

About this clone: The sample has other DNA sequences that encode this CDR3 too. The chain is built from TRBV5-6 and TRBJ2-7; no reliable D call. The ends were cut back, 2 bases at V and 1 base at J, with 4 bases in the middle. Germline V CDR1 and CDR2: SGHDT, YYEEEE. The CDR3 contains 12 residues. The CDR3 loop is CASSFSSYEQYF. The CDR3 region has the DNA TGTGCCAGCAGCTTCTCGTCCTACGAGCAGTACTTC.

This sequence joins TRBV2 and TRBJ1-1; D is unresolved. V lost 7 bases and J lost 1, with 13 bases in between. Germline CDR1 SNHLY, CDR2 FYNNEI. The CDR3 extends over 14 amino acids. CDR3 DNA sequence: TGTGCCAGCAACCAGCCCGGCGAGAACACTGAAGCTTTCTTT. Protein sequence: CASNQPGENTEAFF.

A word on this clone: This same CDR3 is encoded by further DNA sequences in the sample. The chain couples TRBV28 to TRBJ1-3; D unresolved. The CDR3 runs to 14 residues. CDR1 and CDR2 from the germline V gene are MDHEN and SYDVKM. The V end was cut by 3 bases, the J end by 1 base, with 7 bases between. In DNA form, the CDR3 reads TGTGCCAGCAGTTTCTCAGGATCTGGAAACACCATATATTTT. Translated, it gives CASSFSGSGNTIYF. The variable domain in full, completed from reference TRBV28 and TRBJ1-3, reads DVKVTQSSRYLVKRTGEKVFLECVQDMDHENMFWYRQDPGLGLRLIYFSYDVKMKEKGDIPEGYSVSREKKERFSLILESASTNQTSMYLCASSFSGSGNTIYFGEGSWLTVV.

The chain links TRBV5-6 to TRBJ2-2; TRBD2 might be the D (6 bases). The germline CDR1 and CDR2 sequences are SGHDT and YYEEEE. The CDR3 consists of 16 residues. The V gene lost 2 bases and the J gene lost 5 bases, with 16 bases spanning the gap. The CDR3 sequence: CASSFRESGVTGELFF. The CDR3 bases are TGTGCCAGCAGCTTCCGGGAGAGTGGTGTAACCGGGGAGCTGTTTTTT.

The chain has TRBV6-5 and TRBJ2-1; D unclear. In germline, CDR1 is MNHEY, CDR2 SVGAGI. Trimming left V 2 bases short and J 9 bases short, with 14 bases between. The CDR3 contains 14 residues. The CDR3 reads CASSYSTSEGEQFF. The CDR3, as DNA: TGTGCCAGCAGTTACAGCACTTCTGAAGGTGAGCAGTTCTTC.

The rearrangement joins TRBV30 to TRBJ2-3; 8 bases are a match to TRBD2. V lost 0 bases, J lost 8 bases, and 10 bases stayed unmatched. The length of the CDR3 is 15 residues. Germline CDR1 is GTSNPN and CDR2 is SVGIG (reference sequence). The CDR3, as DNA: TGTGCCTGGAGTGTCGCAGGGACTAGTACGGTTACGCAGTATTTT. Its translation is CAWSVAGTSTVTQYF.

The chain couples TRBV5-4 to TRBJ2-7; 7 positions match TRBD1. The CDR3 length is 13 residues. Germline V CDR1 and CDR2: SGHNT, YYREEE (reference sequence). Trimming took 3 bases from V and 2 from J; bases not matched to a gene: 2. CDR3: CASSYGTAYEQYF. As DNA, the CDR3 is TGTGCCAGCAGCTATGGGACAGCCTACGAGCAGTACTTC. Full variable domain (rest looked up from reference TRBV5-4 and TRBJ2-7): ETGVTQSPTHLIKTRGQQVTLRCSSQSGHNTVSWYQQALGQGPQFIFQYYREEENGRGNFPPRFSGLQFPNYSSELNVNALELDDSALYLCASSYGTAYEQYFGPGTRLTVT.

The chain combines TRBV13 with TRBJ2-4; 8 bases map to TRBD1. The CDR3 is made up of 18 amino acids. Germline values: CDR1 PRHDT, CDR2 FYEKMQ (reference sequence). The V segment lost 3 bases and the J segment 0 bases; nucleotides outside the gene matches: 10. The CDR3 here is CASSFADRETLAKNIQYF. DNA of the CDR3: TGTGCCAGCAGCTTCGCGGACAGGGAGACATTAGCCAAAAACATTCAGTACTTC.

This chain uses TRBV7-9 with TRBJ2-5; D might be TRBD2 (7 bases). Germline CDR1 reads SEHNR; CDR2 reads FQNEAQ (reference sequence). This CDR3 has 14 residues. V dropped 0 bases and J dropped 4 bases, with 9 bases sitting between them. CDR3: CASSLAGGLETQYF. The CDR3 region has the DNA TGTGCCAGCAGCTTAGCGGGGGGGCTAGAGACCCAGTACTTC. Variable domain in full (rest from reference TRBV7-9 and TRBJ2-5): DTGVSQNPRHKITKRGQNVTFRCDPISEHNRLYWYRQTLGQGPEFLTYFQNEAQLEKSRLLSDRFSAERPKGSFSTLEIQRTEQGDSAMYLCASSLAGGLETQYFGPGTRLLVL.

The chain uses TRBV27 and TRBJ1-1; no clear D gene. Between the trimmed V and J ends, which lost 3 bases and 3 bases, there was a span of 8 bases. The CDR3 consists of 13 residues. Germline V gene sequence: CDR1 MNHEY, CDR2 SMNVEV (reference sequence). The CDR3 DNA follows: TGTGCCAGCAGTTTGATGGGCTACACTGAAGCTTTCTTT. It is translated as CASSLMGYTEAFF.

The chain carries TRBV28 and TRBJ2-2, with D possibly called TRBD1 or TRBD2 (5 bases each). CDR3 length: 19 residues. In germline, CDR1 is MDHEN, CDR2 SYDVKM. V lost 2 bases, J lost 1 base, and 20 bases lay in between. CDR3 protein: CASSLRLGRDGENTGELFF. The CDR3 nucleotides read TGTGCCAGCAGTTTACGCTTAGGCCGGGACGGTGAGAACACCGGGGAGCTGTTTTTT.

The rearrangement uses TRBV27 and TRBJ2-1; D is perhaps TRBD1 (5 bases). CDR3 length: 13 residues. Trimming removed 2 bases from V and 7 bases from J, with 9 bases in between. Looked up from germline, CDR1 is MNHEY and CDR2 is SMNVEV (reference sequence). CDR3 protein: CASSLGRANEQFF. CDR3 nucleotides: TGTGCCAGCAGTTTAGGCAGGGCAAATGAGCAGTTCTTC.

The CDR3 bases are TGTGCCAGCAGTGTATTCGGGACAGGGGGATATGGCTACACCTTC. Translating it yields CASSVFGTGGYGYTF. The V call is TRBV6-1, the J call TRBJ1-2; 11 positions match TRBD1. Germline lookup yields CDR1 MNHNS and CDR2 SASEGT. The CDR3 is 15 residues long. V lost 4 bases and J lost 5; bases outside the gene matches: 6.

This clone was counted a single time. This sequence joins TRBV7-9 and TRBJ2-1; 9 positions agree with TRBD2. Unmatched junction bases numbered 15, after V lost 5 bases and J lost 10 bases. CDR1 is SEHNR, CDR2 FQNEAQ, per germline (reference sequence). The CDR3 covers 16 residues. DNA of the CDR3: TGTGCCAGCAGCCCTGGGGTAGCGGGGGCCTACGCGGAGCAGTTCTTC. Its protein product is CASSPGVAGAYAEQFF.

This sequence joins TRBV29-1 and TRBJ2-7, with TRBD1 matching 7 bases. Germline V lookup: CDR1 SQVTM, CDR2 ANQGSEA. This CDR3 region has 15 residues. The CDR3 nucleotides read TGCAGTGTACGTTCTCCCCGGGACAGATCCTACGAGCAGTACTTC. As protein: CSVRSPRDRSYEQYF.

V gene TRBV4-2 combines with J gene TRBJ1-6, with D possibly TRBD1 on 6 matching bases. V was cut by 0 bases and J by 9 bases, with 15 bases left in between. The germline V gene has CDR1 LGHNA and CDR2 YNFKEQ. The CDR3 has 16 residues. Written as DNA, the CDR3 is TGTGCCAGCAGCCAAGATCCTGTGAGCAGGGGTTCACCCCTCCACTTT. It codes for CASSQDPVSRGSPLHF.

V is TRBV21-1 and J is TRBJ2-5; the DNA was not used to check the table's D call, TRBD1. TRBV21-1 is a listed pseudogene. The CDR3 is 12 residues long. CDR3 sequence: CARLQFPETQYF. The CDR3, as DNA: TGTGCCAGATTACAGTTTCCAGAGACCCAGTACTTC.

The chain links TRBV28 to TRBJ2-7; 15 bases are a match to TRBD2. The CDR3 sequence is 17 residues long. Germline V gene data show CDR1 as MDHEN and CDR2 as SYDVKM. The junction had 11 bases not matched to a gene; V was cut back by 5 bases and J by 6 bases. CDR3 coding DNA: TGTGCCAGCAGTACAAGGACTAGCGGGAGGGTTGGATTCGAGCAGTACTTC. This encodes CASSTRTSGRVGFEQYF.

V is TRBV28 and J is TRBJ1-5, with D perhaps TRBD1 (6 bases). The CDR3 consists of 17 residues. Trimming shortened V by 1 base and J by 6 bases, and 19 bases separated the two germline ends. Germline-derived CDR1 and CDR2 are MDHEN and SYDVKM. In nucleotides, the CDR3 is TGTGCCAGCAGTTTATTTGGGGGGGGCGCGGGGATTCAGCCCCAGCATTTT. Its translation is CASSLFGGGAGIQPQHF.